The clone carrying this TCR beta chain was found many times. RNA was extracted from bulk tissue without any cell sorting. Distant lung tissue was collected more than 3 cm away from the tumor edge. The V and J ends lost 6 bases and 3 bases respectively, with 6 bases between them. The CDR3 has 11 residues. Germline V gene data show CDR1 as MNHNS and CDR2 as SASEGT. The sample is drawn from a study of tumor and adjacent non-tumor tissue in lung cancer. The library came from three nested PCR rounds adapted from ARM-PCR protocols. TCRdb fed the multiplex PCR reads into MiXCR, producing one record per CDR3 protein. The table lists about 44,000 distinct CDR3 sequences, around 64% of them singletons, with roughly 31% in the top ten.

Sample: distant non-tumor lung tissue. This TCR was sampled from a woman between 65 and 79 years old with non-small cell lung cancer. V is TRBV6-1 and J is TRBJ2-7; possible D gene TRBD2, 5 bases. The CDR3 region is CASRDYYEQYF. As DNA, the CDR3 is TGTGCCAGCAGAGACTACTACGAGCAGTACTTC.